These 8 T cell receptor beta chains were all obtained from the same sample, sequenced in a study of cytomegalovirus exposure and HLA in healthy donors. Libraries were prepared by immunoSEQ multiplex PCR; TCRdb keeps only in-frame clonotypes and omits some of them. The table shows 65,000 to 90,000 clones, with about 95% occurring only once. The sequenced sample was PBMCs. Receptor source: a man aged 18 to 29 in good health and CMV-seronegative.

This chain links TRBV6-5 with TRBJ1-1; 8 positions agree with TRBD1. Per germline, CDR1 MNHEY and CDR2 SVGAGI. CDR3 size: 13 residues. Trimming at V came to 6 bases and at J to 5 bases, leaving 5 bases not matched to a gene. The CDR3 DNA sequence: TGTGCCAGCAGCCCCAGGGGGCTAACTGAAGCTTTCTTT. The encoded protein is CASSPRGLTEAFF.

The CDR3 sequence: CASQLQGARTYEQYF. Here the CDR3 DNA reads TGTGCCTCGCAGCTACAGGGGGCGCGCACCTACGAGCAGTACTTC. This chain connects TRBV2 to TRBJ2-7; TRBD1 matches at 9 bases. V dropped 11 bases and J dropped 2; count of bases not matched to a gene: 13. Germline V gene lookup returns CDR1 SNHLY and CDR2 FYNNEI. This CDR3 is built from 15 residues.

V usage is TRBV27 and J usage is TRBJ1-2; a weak D match, TRBD1 (6 bases). V was pared by 5 bases and J by 0 bases, with 22 bases between. Germline CDR1 and CDR2: MNHEY and SMNVEV (reference sequence). This CDR3 region has 18 residues. CDR3 nucleotide sequence: TGTGCCAGCAGTCTCAGGCCCGATGGACAGTTGTCTAACTATGGCTACACCTTC. Protein sequence: CASSLRPDGQLSNYGYTF.

The CDR3 loop is CASSQGLGETQYF. CDR3 sequence (DNA): TGTGCCAGCAGCCAGGGACTGGGAGAGACCCAGTACTTC. The V gene is TRBV7-3, the J gene TRBJ2-5; a weak D match, TRBD2 (6 bases). Germline-derived CDR1 and CDR2 are SGHTA and FQGTGA. V was clipped by 5 bases and J by 4 bases, with 11 bases between them. This CDR3 spans 13 amino acids.

The rearrangement uses TRBV10-2 and TRBJ1-5; no firm D call. Germline V gives CDR1 WSHSY, CDR2 SAAADI. This CDR3 contains 15 residues. V lost 6 bases and J lost 3, with 15 bases in between. CDR3 sequence reads: CASSTRGDNNQPQHF. Written as DNA, the CDR3 is TGCGCCAGCAGCACTCGGGGAGATAACAATCAGCCCCAGCATTTT.

Comment on this clone: The identical CDR3 is also encoded by other nucleotide sequences in the sample. The rearrangement uses TRBV28 and TRBJ2-7; D gene ambiguous. Germline V lookup: CDR1 MDHEN, CDR2 SYDVKM. The CDR3 covers 13 residues. V lost 1 base, J lost 1 base, and 5 bases lay in between. The CDR3 spells CASSLFSSYEQYF. The CDR3 region has the DNA TGTGCCAGCAGTTTATTCTCTTCCTACGAGCAGTACTTC.

This rearrangement joins TRBV7-3 to TRBJ1-1; no firm D call. The CDR3 sequence is 14 residues long. CDR1 SGHTA and CDR2 FQGTGA come from the germline V gene. Trimming stripped 0 bases from V and 3 bases from J, with 8 bases between. This chain's CDR3 is CASSLTLGYTEAFF. The CDR3 coding sequence is TGTGCCAGCAGCTTAACTCTCGGTTACACTGAAGCTTTCTTT.

V is TRBV2 and J is TRBJ2-7; D perhaps matches TRBD1 (5 bases). V was cut by 4 bases and J by 4 bases, with 8 bases left in between. CDR3 length equals 12 residues. Germline lookup yields CDR1 SNHLY and CDR2 FYNNEI. The CDR3: CASSGGGYEQYF. The DNA for the CDR3 is TGTGCCAGCAGTGGGGGCGGATACGAGCAGTACTTC.